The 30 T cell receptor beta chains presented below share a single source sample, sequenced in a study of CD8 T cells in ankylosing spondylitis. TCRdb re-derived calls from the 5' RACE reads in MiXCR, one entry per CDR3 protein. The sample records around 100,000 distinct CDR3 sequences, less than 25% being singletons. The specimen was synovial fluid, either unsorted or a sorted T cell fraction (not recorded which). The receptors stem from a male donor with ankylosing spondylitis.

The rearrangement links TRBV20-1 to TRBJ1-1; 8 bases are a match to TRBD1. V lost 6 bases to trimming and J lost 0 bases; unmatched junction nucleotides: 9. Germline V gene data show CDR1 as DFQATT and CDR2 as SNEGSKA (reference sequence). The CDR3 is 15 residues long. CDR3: CSAQGQGVMNTEAFF. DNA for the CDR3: TGCAGTGCCCAAGGACAGGGAGTCATGAACACTGAAGCTTTCTTT.

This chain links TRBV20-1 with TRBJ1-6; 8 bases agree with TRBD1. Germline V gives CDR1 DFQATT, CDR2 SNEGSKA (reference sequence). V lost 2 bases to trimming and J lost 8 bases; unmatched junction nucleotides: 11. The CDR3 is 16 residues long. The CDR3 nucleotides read TGCAGTGCTAGACCCCGCGGACAGGGCGCAGATTCACCCCTCCACTTT. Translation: CSARPRGQGADSPLHF.

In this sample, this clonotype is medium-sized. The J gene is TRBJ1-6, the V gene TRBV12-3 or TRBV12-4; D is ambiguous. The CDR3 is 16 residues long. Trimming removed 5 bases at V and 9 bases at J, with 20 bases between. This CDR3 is CASSPQTGKVFSPLHF. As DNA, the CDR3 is TGTGCCAGCAGTCCCCAGACGGGGAAGGTATTTTCACCCCTCCACTTT.

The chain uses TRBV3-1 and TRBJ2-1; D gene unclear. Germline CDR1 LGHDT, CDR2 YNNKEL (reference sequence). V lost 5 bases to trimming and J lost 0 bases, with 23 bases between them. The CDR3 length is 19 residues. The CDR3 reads CASSGLTHESYRSYNEQFF. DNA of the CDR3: TGTGCCAGCAGCGGCCTGACCCACGAATCGTATCGCTCCTACAATGAGCAGTTCTTC.

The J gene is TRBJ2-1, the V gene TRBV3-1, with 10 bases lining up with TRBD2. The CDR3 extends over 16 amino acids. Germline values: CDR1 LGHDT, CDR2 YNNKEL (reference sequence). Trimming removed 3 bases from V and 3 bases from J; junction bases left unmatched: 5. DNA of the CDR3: TGTGCCAGCAGCCACCGGACTAGCGGAATCTACAATGAGCAGTTCTTC. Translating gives CASSHRTSGIYNEQFF.

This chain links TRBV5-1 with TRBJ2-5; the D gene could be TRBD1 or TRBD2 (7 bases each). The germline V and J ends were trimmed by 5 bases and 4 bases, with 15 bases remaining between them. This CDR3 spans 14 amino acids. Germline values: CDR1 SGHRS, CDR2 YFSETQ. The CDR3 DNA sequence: TGCGCCAGCAGGAGGGAGGGGGCTACAGAGACCCAGTACTTC. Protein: CASRREGATETQYF.

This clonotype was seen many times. CDR3 amino acids: CASSLATEFSPLHF. DNA for the CDR3: TGTGCCAGCAGTTTAGCGACGGAATTTTCACCCCTCCACTTT. The chain links TRBV12-3 or TRBV12-4 to TRBJ1-6, with D unresolved. The CDR3 contains 14 residues. The germline V and J ends were trimmed by 0 bases and 9 bases, with 9 bases remaining between them.

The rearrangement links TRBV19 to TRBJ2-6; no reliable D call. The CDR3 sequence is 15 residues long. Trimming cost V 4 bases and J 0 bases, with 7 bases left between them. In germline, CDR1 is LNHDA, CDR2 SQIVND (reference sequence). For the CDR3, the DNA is TGTGCCAGTAGTAAGATCCACTCTGGGGCCAACGTCCTGACTTTC. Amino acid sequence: CASSKIHSGANVLTF.

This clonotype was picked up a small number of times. The CDR3, as DNA: TGCGCCAGCAGCTCATCGGCAGGGGGGCACTCTTGGAGCACTGAAGCTTTCTTT. It translates to CASSSSAGGHSWSTEAFF. The chain recombines TRBV5-1 with TRBJ1-1; 7 bases map to TRBD1. Germline trimming cut 3 bases from V and 4 bases from J; bases unmatched to any gene: 18. Germline V gene sequence: CDR1 SGHRS, CDR2 YFSETQ. The CDR3 is 18 amino acids. Looking up the rest from reference TRBV5-1 and TRBJ1-1 gives the full variable domain: KAGVTQTPRYLIKTRGQQVTLSCSPISGHRSVSWYQQTPGQGLQFLFEYFSETQRNKGNFPGRFSGRQFSNSRSEMNVSTLELGDSALYLCASSSSAGGHSWSTEAFFGQGTRLTVV.

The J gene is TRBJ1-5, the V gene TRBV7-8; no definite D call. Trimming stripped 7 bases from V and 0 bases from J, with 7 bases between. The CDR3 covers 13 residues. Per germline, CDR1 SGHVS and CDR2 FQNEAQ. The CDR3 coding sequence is TGTGCCAGCAACATCAATAGCAATCAGCCCCAGCATTTT. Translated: CASNINSNQPQHF.

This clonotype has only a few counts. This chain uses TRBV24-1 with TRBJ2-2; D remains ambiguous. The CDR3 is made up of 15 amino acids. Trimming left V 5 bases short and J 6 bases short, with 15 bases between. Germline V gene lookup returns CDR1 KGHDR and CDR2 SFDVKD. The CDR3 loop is CATSGTSTPPGELFF. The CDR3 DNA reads TGTGCCACCAGTGGTACGAGCACCCCACCCGGGGAGCTGTTTTTT.

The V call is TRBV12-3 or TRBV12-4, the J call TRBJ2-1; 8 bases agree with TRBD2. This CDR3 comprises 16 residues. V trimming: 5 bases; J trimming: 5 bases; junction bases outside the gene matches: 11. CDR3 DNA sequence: TGTGCCAGCAGTCCCTCAGCGGGAGTGGGGAACAATGAGCAGTTCTTC. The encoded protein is CASSPSAGVGNNEQFF.

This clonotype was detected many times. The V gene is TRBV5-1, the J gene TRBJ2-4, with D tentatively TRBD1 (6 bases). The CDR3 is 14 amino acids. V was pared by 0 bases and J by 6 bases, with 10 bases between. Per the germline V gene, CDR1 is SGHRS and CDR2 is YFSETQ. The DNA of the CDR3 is TGCGCCAGCAGCTTGGGTTCAGGGGTAAACATTCAGTACTTC. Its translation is CASSLGSGVNIQYF.

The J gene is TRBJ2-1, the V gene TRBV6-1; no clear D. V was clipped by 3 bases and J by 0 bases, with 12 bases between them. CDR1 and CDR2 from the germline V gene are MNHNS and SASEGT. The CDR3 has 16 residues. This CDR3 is CASSESEYGSYNEQFF. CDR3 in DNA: TGTGCCAGCAGTGAGTCGGAGTATGGCTCCTACAATGAGCAGTTCTTC.

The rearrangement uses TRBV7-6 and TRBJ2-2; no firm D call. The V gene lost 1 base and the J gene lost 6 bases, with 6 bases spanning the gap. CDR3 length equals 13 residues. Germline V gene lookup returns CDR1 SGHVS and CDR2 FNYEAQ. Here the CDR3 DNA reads TGTGCCAGCAGCTTAGGAGCTTCCGGGGAGCTGTTTTTT. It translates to CASSLGASGELFF.

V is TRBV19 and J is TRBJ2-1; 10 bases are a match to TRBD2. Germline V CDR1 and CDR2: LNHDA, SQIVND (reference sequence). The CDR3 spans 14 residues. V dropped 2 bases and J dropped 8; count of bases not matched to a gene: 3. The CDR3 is CASSIILAGDEQFF. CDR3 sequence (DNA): TGTGCCAGTAGTATAATCCTAGCGGGAGATGAGCAGTTCTTC.

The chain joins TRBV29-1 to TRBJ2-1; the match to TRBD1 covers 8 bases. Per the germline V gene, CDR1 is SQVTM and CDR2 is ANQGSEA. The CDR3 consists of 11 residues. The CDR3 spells CRADRGNEQFF. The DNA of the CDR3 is TGCAGGGCCGACAGGGGCAATGAGCAGTTCTTC.

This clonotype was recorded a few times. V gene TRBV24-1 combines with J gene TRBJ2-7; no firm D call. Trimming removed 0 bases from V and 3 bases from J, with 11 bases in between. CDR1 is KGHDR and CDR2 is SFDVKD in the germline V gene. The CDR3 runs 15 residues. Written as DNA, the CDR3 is TGTGCCACCAGTGATTTGCGAGACATGAGCTACGAGCAGTACGTC. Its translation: CATSDLRDMSYEQYV.

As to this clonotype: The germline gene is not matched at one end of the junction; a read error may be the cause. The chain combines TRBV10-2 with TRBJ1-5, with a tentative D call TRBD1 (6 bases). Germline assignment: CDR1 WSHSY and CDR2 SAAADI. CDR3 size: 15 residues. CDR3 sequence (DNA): TGCGCCAGCAGTGATTTGGGGAACAGGGATCAGCCCCAGCACTTT. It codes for CASSDLGNRDQPQHF.

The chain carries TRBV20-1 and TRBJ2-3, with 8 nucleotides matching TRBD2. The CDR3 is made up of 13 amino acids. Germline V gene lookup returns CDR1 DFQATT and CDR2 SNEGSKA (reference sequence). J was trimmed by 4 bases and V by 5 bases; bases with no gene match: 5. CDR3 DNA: TGCAGTGCTCTCCGGACTAGCTCAGATACGCAGTATTTT. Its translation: CSALRTSSDTQYF.

CDR3 loop: CASSRTEDTQYF. CDR3 sequence (DNA): TGTGCCAGCAGTCGGACCGAAGATACGCAGTATTTT. The gene calls are TRBV7-9 and TRBJ2-3; D uncertain. V was pared by 6 bases and J by 5 bases, with 9 bases between. The CDR3 contains 12 residues. CDR1 SEHNR and CDR2 FQNEAQ come from the germline V gene (reference sequence). Full variable domain (missing parts from reference TRBV7-9 and TRBJ2-3): DTGVSQNPRHKITKRGQNVTFRCDPISEHNRLYWYRQTLGQGPEFLTYFQNEAQLEKSRLLSDRFSAERPKGSFSTLEIQRTEQGDSAMYLCASSRTEDTQYFGPGTRLTVL.

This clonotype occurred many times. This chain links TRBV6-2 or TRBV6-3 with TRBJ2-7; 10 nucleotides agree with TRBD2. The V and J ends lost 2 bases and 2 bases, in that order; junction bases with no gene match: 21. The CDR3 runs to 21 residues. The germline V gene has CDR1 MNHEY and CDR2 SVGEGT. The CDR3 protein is CASSYLLGQTTGLAAPYEQYF. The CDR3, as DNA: TGTGCCAGCAGTTACCTCCTAGGACAGACGACTGGACTAGCGGCGCCCTACGAGCAGTACTTC.

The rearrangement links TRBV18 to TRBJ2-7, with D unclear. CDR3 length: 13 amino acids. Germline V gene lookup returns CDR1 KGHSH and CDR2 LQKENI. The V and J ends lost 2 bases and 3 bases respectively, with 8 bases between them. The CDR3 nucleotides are TGTGCCAGCTCACCAACCGATGACTACGAGCAGTACTTC. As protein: CASSPTDDYEQYF.

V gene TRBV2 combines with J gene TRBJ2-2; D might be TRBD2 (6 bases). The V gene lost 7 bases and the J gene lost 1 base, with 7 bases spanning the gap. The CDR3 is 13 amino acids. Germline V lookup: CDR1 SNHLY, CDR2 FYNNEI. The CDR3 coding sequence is TGTGCCAGCATGCGGGAGAACACCGGGGAGCTGTTTTTT. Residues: CASMRENTGELFF.

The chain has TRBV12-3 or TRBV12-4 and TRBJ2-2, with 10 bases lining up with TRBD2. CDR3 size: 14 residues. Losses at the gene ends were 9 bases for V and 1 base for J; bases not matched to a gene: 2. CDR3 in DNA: TGTGCCAGTGGACTAGCGGTGAACACCGGGGAGCTGTTTTTT. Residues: CASGLAVNTGELFF.

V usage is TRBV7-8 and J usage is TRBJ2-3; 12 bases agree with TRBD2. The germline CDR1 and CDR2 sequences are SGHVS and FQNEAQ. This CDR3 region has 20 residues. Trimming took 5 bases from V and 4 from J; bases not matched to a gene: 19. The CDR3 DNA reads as TGTGCCAGCAGCCCCTTGAGACTAGCGGGAGTGGGGATTATCGCAGATACGCAGTATTTT. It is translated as CASSPLRLAGVGIIADTQYF. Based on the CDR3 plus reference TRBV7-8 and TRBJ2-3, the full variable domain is GAGVSQSPRYKVAKRGQDVALRCDPISGHVSLFWYQQALGQGPEFLTYFQNEAQLDKSGLPSDRFFAERPEGSVSTLKIQRTQQEDSAVYLCASSPLRLAGVGIIADTQYFGPGTRLTVL.

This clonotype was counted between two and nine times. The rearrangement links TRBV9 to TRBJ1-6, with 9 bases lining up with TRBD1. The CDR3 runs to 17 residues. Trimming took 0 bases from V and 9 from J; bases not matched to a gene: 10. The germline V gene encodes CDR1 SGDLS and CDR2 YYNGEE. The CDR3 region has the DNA TGTGCCAGCAGCGTAGGAGCCCGGGACAGGGAGAGTTCACCCCTCCACTTT. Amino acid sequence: CASSVGARDRESSPLHF. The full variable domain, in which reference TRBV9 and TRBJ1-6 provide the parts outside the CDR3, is DSGVTQTPKHLITATGQRVTLRCSPRSGDLSVYWYQQSLDQGLQFLIQYYNGEERAKGNILERFSAQQFPDLHSELNLSSLELGDSALYFCASSVGARDRESSPLHFGNGTRLTVT.

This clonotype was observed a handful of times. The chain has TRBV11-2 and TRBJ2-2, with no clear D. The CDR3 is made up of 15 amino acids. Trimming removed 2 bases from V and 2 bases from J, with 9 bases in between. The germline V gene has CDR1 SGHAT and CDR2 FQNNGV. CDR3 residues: CASSLSGVNTGELFF. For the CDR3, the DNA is TGTGCCAGCAGCTTATCCGGAGTCAACACCGGGGAGCTGTTTTTT.

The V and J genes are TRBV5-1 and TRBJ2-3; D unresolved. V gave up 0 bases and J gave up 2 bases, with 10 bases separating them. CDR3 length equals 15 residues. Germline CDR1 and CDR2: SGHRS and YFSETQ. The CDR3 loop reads CASSLGVLLTDTQYF. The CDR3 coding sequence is TGCGCCAGCAGCTTGGGTGTACTCCTCACAGATACGCAGTATTTT.

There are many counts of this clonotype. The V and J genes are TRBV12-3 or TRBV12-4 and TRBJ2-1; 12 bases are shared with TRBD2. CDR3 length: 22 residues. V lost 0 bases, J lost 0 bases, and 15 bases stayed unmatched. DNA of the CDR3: TGTGCCAGCAGTTTAGCGTTACGAAGAGGACTAGCGGGAAGAAGCTCCTACAATGAGCAGTTCTTC. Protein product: CASSLALRRGLAGRSSYNEQFF.